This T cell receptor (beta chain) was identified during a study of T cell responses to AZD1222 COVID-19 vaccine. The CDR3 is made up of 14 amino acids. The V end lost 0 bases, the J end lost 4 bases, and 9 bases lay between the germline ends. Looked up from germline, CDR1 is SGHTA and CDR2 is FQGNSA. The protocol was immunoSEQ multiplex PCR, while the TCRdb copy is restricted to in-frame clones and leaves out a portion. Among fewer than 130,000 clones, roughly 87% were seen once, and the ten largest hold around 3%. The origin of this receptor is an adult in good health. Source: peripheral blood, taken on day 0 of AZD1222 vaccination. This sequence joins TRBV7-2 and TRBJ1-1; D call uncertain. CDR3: CASSLAVTITEAFF. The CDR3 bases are TGTGCCAGCAGCTTAGCGGTGACCATCACTGAAGCTTTCTTT.